The source of this T cell receptor (beta chain) is a study of blood T cell repertoires in COVID-19 (dated by TCRdb to between 2020 and 2021). Study-wide context: Collaborator samples came from the United States, Italy and Spain and covered acute and convalescent phases of COVID-19. Subjects who had been exposed to COVID-19, were actively infected with it, or had recovered from it provided the deeply sampled blood TCRbeta repertoires that made up the dataset. A de-identified subject ID, COVID-19 status, age in years and sex were almost always included in the sample metadata. The prospective study material was composed of cDNA or gDNA derived from T cells, B-cell-depleted T cells, or PBMCs. Where HLA class I and class II types were available, the types were taken from metadata supplied by the sample provider, not from assay-based typing. The repertoires were made available in a free public database intended to serve as a resource for research on the immune response to SARS-CoV-2. Samples came from the ongoing ImmuneRACE study (first 160 participants) plus 1,254 subjects from 6 global collaborators.

TCRbeta CDR3 regions were amplified from genomic DNA using the immunoSEQ Assay, a bias-controlled multiplex PCR. Per the source publication's procedure: The number of nucleated cells in each sample was estimated by amplification of reference gene primers within the assay. Sequence reads were collapsed and filtered to measure the absolute abundance of every unique TCRbeta CDR3 rearrangement. For each sample, productive Simpson clonality was calculated as the square root of Simpson's diversity index across productive rearrangements. Sourced from immuneACCESS, this table was stored by TCRdb with only in-frame sequences that have V and J called. A share of the clones is absent; for the studies checked, an unresolved V gene accounts for under half, and the remainder has no known explanation. Clonal size and the V and J genes are those of that table, whereas D and trimming came from the DNA. The sample records tens of thousands of clones, roughly 90% of which are singletons. The ten most abundant clones make up roughly 2.5% of the sample.

Study-wide findings and limitations: The amount of clinical and demographic metadata varied by source and participant and was provided uncurated.

One collaborating source in Seattle enrolled patients while the patients were actively infected and followed the patients over time throughout the course of disease. The collaborating institutions used their own protocols to collect whole blood in K2EDTA tubes. Collaborator samples were shipped for TCRbeta analysis as frozen whole blood, isolated PBMCs, or DNA extracted from either sample type. As regards this clone: This receptor's antigen is unknown. Qualities for individual bases were not recorded, and no much larger clone is one base off.

From a lookup of the germline V gene (reference sequence), CDR1 and CDR2 are MNHEY and SMNVEV. The CDR3 covers 14 residues, taking in both the cysteine and the phenylalanine. Here the CDR3 DNA is all that survives: 42 bases in frame from base 1. Trimming removed 5 bases from V and 6 bases from J; the gene matches leave 4 bases unexplained. The receptor chain draws on TRBV27 and TRBJ2-1; 10 junctional bases match TRBD2. The sample taken for sequencing was peripheral blood. The receptor comes from a man aged 50-60 years with COVID-19, enrolled during active disease. The sequence in DNA is TGTGCCAGCAGTCCAGCGGGGGGGTTCAATGAGCAGTTCTTC. It codes for CASSPAGGFNEQFF.